Listed below are T cell receptor beta chains from one sample, sequenced in a study of T cells in Graves' hyperthyroidism and ophthalmopathy. In TCRdb, the multiplex PCR reads were re-called with MiXCR into one record per CDR3 protein. The sample holds about 690,000 distinct CDR3 sequences; 17% are singletons and the top ten take roughly a sixth. Sequencing used blood. The receptors were sampled from a middle-aged man with Graves' hyperthyroidism. The CDR3 runs from the conserved cysteine through the conserved F or W. D genes are given only for firm matches.

CDR3 protein | V gene | D gene | J gene
CASSLGLAGFYEQYF | TRBV27 | TRBD2 | TRBJ2-7
CASSSGTATYEQYF | TRBV12-3/TRBV12-4 | TRBD1 | TRBJ2-7
CASSAWDRRSYEQYF | TRBV27 | . | TRBJ2-7
CASSFLSSTEAFF | TRBV28 | . | TRBJ1-1
CAWSRDSTANYGYTF | TRBV30 | . | TRBJ1-2
CSVRTAGEGYTF | TRBV29-1 | . | TRBJ1-2
CASKGFTDTQYF | TRBV28 | . | TRBJ2-3
CAPGSPGSCFF | TRBV27 | . | TRBJ2-2
CASKLSTTDTQYF | TRBV28 | . | TRBJ2-3
CATAVGHEQYF | TRBV28 | . | TRBJ2-7
CASSLGLAGPGTSPQFF | TRBV5-1 | TRBD2 | TRBJ2-1
CASSPPGQGPSGPQHF | TRBV18 | . | TRBJ1-5
CASRAGGYEQYF | TRBV12-3/TRBV12-4 | TRBD1 | TRBJ2-7
CASSPTGWGYNEQFF | TRBV28 | . | TRBJ2-1
CSVDLALQETQYF | TRBV29-1 | . | TRBJ2-5
CASSQGQYQETQYF | TRBV3-1 | . | TRBJ2-5
CASSSGLATKDTQYF | TRBV5-1 | TRBD2 | TRBJ2-3
CASSQVDTQYF | TRBV7-9 | . | TRBJ2-3
CASSRTGGAGTDTQYF | TRBV11-3 | TRBD1 | TRBJ2-3
CASSPGDRLNSPLHF | TRBV5-5 | TRBD1 | TRBJ1-6
CASSPSEDSGYEQYF | TRBV7-8 | . | TRBJ2-7
CASSLTGTSYNEQFF | TRBV19 | . | TRBJ2-1
CASSFTRGEQYF | TRBV10-1 | . | TRBJ2-7
CATEPSTGGNQPQHF | TRBV28 | . | TRBJ1-5
CATKAGGFGEQYF | TRBV15 | . | TRBJ2-7
CATSDLQARTTDTQYF | TRBV24-1 | . | TRBJ2-3
CASSEVGQVTDTQYF | TRBV6-1 | TRBD1 | TRBJ2-3
CASSLEGAEAFF | TRBV5-1 | . | TRBJ1-1
CSAKNRDSSYNSPLHF | TRBV20-1 | TRBD1 | TRBJ1-6
CASMTEEDQPQHF | TRBV6-2/TRBV6-3 | . | TRBJ1-5
CASSITELAGYVYNEQFF | TRBV19 | TRBD2 | TRBJ2-1
CASGLVITSGIIYEQYF | TRBV12-5 | TRBD2 | TRBJ2-7
CASSPGTLSNQPQHF | TRBV27 | . | TRBJ1-5
CASSSTGVRQPQHF | TRBV19 | TRBD1 | TRBJ1-5
CASSLAGQDPYGYTF | TRBV7-8 | . | TRBJ1-2
CASSLDPGRSTEAFF | TRBV12-3/TRBV12-4 | . | TRBJ1-1
CASSDSSGRRTGELFF | TRBV6-4 | . | TRBJ2-2
CSASGSPYEQYF | TRBV20-1 | . | TRBJ2-7
CASSRETGRSYNSPLHF | TRBV9 | . | TRBJ1-6
CSVGGRQNSGNTIYF | TRBV29-1 | . | TRBJ1-3
CASSLDLEGKIDGYTF | TRBV7-2 | . | TRBJ1-2
CASTSGNGYNSPLHF | TRBV9 | . | TRBJ1-6
CASSDVLGTSGRASDTQYF | TRBV11-2 | TRBD2 | TRBJ2-3
CASATPSNEQFF | TRBV28 | . | TRBJ2-1
CASSDGTSGVTGELFF | TRBV2 | TRBD2 | TRBJ2-2
CASSSRRYNEKLFF | TRBV19 | . | TRBJ1-4
CASRPAKLKNEQFF | TRBV14 | . | TRBJ2-1
CASSIIGYRGREQYF | TRBV19 | . | TRBJ2-7
CAISNLGNYGANVLTF | TRBV10-3 | . | TRBJ2-6